The present T cell receptor beta chain was sequenced within a study of shared clonotypes between healthy human individuals. Study summary: Donors were a couple of women and a few men aged 18 to 49.

Original data processing: Filtering differed since immunoSEQ provided only junctions, with no quality scores. TCRdb keeps only in-frame clones here, not all; method: immunoSEQ multiplex PCR. The DNA gave D and trimming, while V, J and clone size come from that table. Of about 470,000 clones in the sample, 79% are singletons; the top ten hold over 10%. Germline loops: CDR1 SQVTM, CDR2 ANQGSEA. Trimming shortened V by 3 bases and J by 7 bases, and 6 bases separated the two germline ends. The CDR3 runs to 10 residues. When samples were unsorted, about 90 million PBMCs were used for genomic DNA. Comments on this clone: At the DNA level, this CDR3 is encoded by other sequences in the same sample as well.

V and J are TRBV29-1 and TRBJ1-2; unclear D gene. The source of this sequence is a woman between 40 and 50 years old in good health. Some clones in this sample may be carry-over from other donors' samples. The source material was PBMCs. The CDR3 loop reads CSVEEGGYTF. The CDR3, as DNA: TGCAGCGTTGAGGAGGGTGGCTACACCTTC.